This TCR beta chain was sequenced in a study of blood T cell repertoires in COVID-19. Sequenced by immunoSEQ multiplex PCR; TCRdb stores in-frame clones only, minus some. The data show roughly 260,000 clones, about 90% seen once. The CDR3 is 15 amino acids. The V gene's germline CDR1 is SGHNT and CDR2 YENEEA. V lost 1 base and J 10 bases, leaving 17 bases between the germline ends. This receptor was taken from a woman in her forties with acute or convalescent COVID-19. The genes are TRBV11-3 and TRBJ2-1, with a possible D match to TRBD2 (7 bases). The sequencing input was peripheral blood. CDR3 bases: TGTGCCAGCAGCTTAGTTTCCGGGGGGCTGAGGGAGCAGTTCTTC. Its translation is CASSLVSGGLREQFF.